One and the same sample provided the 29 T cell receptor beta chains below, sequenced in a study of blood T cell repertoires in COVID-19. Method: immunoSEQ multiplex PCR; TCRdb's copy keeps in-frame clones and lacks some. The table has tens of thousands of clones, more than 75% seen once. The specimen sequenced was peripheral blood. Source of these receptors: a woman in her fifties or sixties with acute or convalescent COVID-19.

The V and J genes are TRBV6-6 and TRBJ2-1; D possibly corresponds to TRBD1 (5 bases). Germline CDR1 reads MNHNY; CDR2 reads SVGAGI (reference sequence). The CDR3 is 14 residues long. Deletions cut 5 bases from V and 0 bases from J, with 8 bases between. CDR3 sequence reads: CASSRQISYNEQFF. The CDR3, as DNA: TGTGCCAGCAGTCGACAGATCTCCTACAATGAGCAGTTCTTC.

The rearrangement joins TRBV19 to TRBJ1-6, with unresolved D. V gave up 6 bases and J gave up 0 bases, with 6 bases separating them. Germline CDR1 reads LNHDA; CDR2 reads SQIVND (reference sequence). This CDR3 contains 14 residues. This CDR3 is CASRPSSYNSPLHF. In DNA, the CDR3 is TGTGCCAGTAGGCCGAGCTCCTATAATTCACCCCTCCACTTT.

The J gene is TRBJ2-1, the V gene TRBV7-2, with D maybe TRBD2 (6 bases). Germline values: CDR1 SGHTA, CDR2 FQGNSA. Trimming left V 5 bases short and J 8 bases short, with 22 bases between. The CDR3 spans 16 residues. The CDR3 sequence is CASSKGGQGMYDEQFF. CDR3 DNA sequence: TGTGCCAGCAGCAAGGGAGGCCAGGGCATGTATGATGAGCAGTTCTTC.

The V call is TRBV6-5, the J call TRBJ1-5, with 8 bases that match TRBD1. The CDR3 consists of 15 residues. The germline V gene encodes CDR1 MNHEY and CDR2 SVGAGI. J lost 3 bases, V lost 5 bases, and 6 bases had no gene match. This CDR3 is CASSPGTGLNQPQHF. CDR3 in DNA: TGTGCCAGCAGTCCCGGGACAGGACTCAATCAGCCCCAGCATTTT.

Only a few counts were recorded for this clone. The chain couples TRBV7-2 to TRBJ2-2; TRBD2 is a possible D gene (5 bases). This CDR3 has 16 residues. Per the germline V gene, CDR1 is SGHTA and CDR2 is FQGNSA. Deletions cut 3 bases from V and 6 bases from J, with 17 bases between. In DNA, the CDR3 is TGTGCCAGCAGCTTGGGAGCTAGCCCGCGCGCCGGGGAGCTGTTTTTT. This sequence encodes CASSLGASPRAGELFF.

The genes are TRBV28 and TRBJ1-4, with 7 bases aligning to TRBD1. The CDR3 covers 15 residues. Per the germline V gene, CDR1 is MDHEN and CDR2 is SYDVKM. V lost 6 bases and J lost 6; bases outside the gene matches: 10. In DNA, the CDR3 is TGTGCCAGCAGCTCCCGAACAGGGGTAGATGAAAAACTGTTTTTT. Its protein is CASSSRTGVDEKLFF.

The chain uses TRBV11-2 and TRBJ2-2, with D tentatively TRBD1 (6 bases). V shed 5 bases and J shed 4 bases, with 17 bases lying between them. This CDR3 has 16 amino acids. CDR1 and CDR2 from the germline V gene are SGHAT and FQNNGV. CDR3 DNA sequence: TGTGCCAGCAGCCCACCGGGCAGGGGTGCCACCGGGGAGCTGTTTTTT. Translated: CASSPPGRGATGELFF.

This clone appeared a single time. The CDR3 is CASSPPSTDTQYF. The CDR3 region has the DNA TGTGCCAGCAGCCCCCCTAGCACAGATACGCAGTATTTT. J is TRBJ2-3 and V is TRBV7-3, with no clear D. Germline CDR1 SGHTA, CDR2 FQGTGA. This CDR3 region has 13 residues. Trimming pared 5 bases from V and 0 bases from J, leaving 6 bases between. Together with reference TRBV7-3 and TRBJ2-3, the CDR3 gives the full variable domain: GAGVSQTPSNKVTEKGKYVELRCDPISGHTALYWYRQSLGQGPEFLIYFQGTGAADDSGLPNDRFFAVRPEGSVSTLKIQRTERGDSAVYLCASSPPSTDTQYFGPGTRLTVL.

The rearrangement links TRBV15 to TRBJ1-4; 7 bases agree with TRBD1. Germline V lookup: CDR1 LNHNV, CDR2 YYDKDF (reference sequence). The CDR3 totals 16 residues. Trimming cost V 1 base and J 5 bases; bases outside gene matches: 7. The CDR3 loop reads CATSRVRQGLNEKLFF. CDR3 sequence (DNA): TGTGCCACCAGCAGAGTAAGACAGGGCCTGAATGAAAAACTGTTTTTT.

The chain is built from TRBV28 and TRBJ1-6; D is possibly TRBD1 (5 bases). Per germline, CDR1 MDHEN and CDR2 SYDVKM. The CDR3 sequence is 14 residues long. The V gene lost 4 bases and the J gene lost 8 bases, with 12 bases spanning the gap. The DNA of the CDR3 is TGTGCCAGCAGTTCCGACAGTACACATTCACCCCTCCACTTT. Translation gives CASSSDSTHSPLHF.

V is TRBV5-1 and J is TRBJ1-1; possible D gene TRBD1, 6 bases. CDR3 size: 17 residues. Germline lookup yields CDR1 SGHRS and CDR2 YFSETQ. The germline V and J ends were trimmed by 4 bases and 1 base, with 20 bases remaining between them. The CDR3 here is CASSMWGQGQGNTEAFF. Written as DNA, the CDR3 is TGCGCCAGCAGCATGTGGGGACAAGGACAAGGGAACACTGAAGCTTTCTTT.

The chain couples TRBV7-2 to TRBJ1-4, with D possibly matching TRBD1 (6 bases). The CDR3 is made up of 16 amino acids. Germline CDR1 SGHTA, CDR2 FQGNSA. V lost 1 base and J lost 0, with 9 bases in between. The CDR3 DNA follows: TGTGCCAGCAGCTTAGACGAGGGGGCAACTAATGAAAAACTGTTTTTT. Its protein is CASSLDEGATNEKLFF.

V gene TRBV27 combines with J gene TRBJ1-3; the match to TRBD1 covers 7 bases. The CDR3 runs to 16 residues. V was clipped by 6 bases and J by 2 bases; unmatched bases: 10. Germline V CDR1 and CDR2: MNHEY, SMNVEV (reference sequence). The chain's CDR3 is CASRRNQGVAGNTIYF. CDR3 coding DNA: TGTGCCAGCAGGAGAAACCAGGGGGTGGCTGGAAACACCATATATTTT.

This CDR3 is CATSRRQAEETQYF. CDR3 nucleotide sequence: TGTGCCACCAGCAGAAGACAGGCAGAAGAGACCCAGTACTTC. This rearrangement joins TRBV15 to TRBJ2-5; perhaps TRBD1 as D (6 bases). CDR1 is LNHNV, CDR2 YYDKDF, per germline (reference sequence). The V gene lost 2 bases and the J gene lost 3 bases, with 10 bases spanning the gap. The CDR3 runs to 14 residues. Full variable domain (remainder filled in from reference TRBV15 and TRBJ2-5): DAMVIQNPRYQVTQFGKPVTLSCSQTLNHNVMYWYQQKSSQAPKLLFHYYDKDFNNEADTPDNFQSRRPNTSFCFLDIRSPGLGDTAMYLCATSRRQAEETQYFGPGTRLLVL.

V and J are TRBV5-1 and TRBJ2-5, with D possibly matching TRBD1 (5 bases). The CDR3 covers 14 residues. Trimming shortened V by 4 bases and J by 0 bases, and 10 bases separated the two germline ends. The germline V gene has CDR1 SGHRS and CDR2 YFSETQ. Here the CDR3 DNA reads TGCGCCAGCAGCATTTCAGGGAACCAAGAGACCCAGTACTTC. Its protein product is CASSISGNQETQYF.

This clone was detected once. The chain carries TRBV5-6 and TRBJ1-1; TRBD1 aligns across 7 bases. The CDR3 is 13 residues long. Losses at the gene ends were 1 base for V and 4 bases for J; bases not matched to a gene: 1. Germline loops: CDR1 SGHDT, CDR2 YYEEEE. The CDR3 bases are TGTGCCAGCAGCTTGCAGGGGGGCACTGAAGCTTTCTTT. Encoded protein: CASSLQGGTEAFF.

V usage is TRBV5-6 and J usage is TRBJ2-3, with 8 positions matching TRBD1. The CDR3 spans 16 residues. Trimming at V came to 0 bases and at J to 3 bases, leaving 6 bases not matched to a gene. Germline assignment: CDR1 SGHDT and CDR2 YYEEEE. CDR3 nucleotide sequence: TGTGCCAGCAGCTTGGGGAACAGGGGGTGGACAGATACGCAGTATTTT. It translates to CASSLGNRGWTDTQYF.

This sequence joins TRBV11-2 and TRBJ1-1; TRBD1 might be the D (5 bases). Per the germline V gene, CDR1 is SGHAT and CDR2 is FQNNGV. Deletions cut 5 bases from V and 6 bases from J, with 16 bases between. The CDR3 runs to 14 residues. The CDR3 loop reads CASSRGEDLAEAFF. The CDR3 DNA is TGTGCCAGCAGCCGAGGGGAGGATCTCGCTGAAGCTTTCTTT.

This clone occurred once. The CDR3 DNA is TGTGCCAGCAGCTCTCGGACAGGGGGCCTTGGCTACACCTTC. Protein product: CASSSRTGGLGYTF. The rearrangement joins TRBV7-2 to TRBJ1-2; the match to TRBD1 covers 11 bases. CDR3 length: 14 residues. Germline V lookup: CDR1 SGHTA, CDR2 FQGNSA. With V trimmed by 4 bases and J by 7 bases, 5 bases remained unmatched. Based on the CDR3 plus reference TRBV7-2 and TRBJ1-2, the full variable domain is GAGVSQSPSNKVTEKGKDVELRCDPISGHTALYWYRQSLGQGLEFLIYFQGNSAPDKSGLPSDRFSAERTGGSVSTLTIQRTQQEDSAVYLCASSSRTGGLGYTFGSGTRLTVV.

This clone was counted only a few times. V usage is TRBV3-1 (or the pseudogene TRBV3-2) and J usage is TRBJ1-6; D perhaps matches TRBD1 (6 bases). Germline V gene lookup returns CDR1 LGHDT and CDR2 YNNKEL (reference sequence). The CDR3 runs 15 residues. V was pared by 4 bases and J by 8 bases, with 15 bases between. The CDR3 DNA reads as TGTGCCAGCAGCCCAGAACAGGGATTTTATTCACCCCTCCACTTT. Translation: CASSPEQGFYSPLHF.

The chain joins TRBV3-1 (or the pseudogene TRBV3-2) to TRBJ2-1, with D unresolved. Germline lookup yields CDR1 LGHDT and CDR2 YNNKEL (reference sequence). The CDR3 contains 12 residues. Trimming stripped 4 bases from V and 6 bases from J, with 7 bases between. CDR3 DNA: TGTGCCAGCAGCCCACCGAGCAATGAGCAGTTCTTC. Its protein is CASSPPSNEQFF.

The CDR3 DNA is TGCGCCAGCAGCTTGGAAAGCTTCAACACCGGGGAGCTGTTTTTT. Protein: CASSLESFNTGELFF. The rearrangement uses TRBV5-1 and TRBJ2-2; D not certain. Germline V gene data show CDR1 as SGHRS and CDR2 as YFSETQ. V gave up 0 bases and J gave up 2 bases, with 8 bases separating them. The CDR3 has 15 residues.

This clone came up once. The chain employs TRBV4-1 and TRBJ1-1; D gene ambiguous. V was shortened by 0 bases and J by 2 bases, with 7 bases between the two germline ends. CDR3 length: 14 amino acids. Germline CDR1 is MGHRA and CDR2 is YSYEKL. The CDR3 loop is CASSQDSPNTEAFF. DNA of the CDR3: TGCGCCAGCAGCCAAGATTCCCCTAACACTGAAGCTTTCTTT.

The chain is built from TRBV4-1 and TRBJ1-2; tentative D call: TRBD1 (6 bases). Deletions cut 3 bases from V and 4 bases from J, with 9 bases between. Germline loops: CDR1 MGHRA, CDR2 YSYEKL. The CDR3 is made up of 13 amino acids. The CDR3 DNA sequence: TGCGCCAGCAGCCAGCAGGGGAGCTATGGCTACACCTTC. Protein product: CASSQQGSYGYTF.

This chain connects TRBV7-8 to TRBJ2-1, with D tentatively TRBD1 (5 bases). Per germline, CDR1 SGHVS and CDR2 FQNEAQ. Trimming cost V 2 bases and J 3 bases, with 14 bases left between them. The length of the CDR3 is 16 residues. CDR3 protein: CASSLNWGRLYNEQFF. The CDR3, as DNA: TGTGCCAGCAGCTTAAATTGGGGCAGGCTCTACAATGAGCAGTTCTTC.

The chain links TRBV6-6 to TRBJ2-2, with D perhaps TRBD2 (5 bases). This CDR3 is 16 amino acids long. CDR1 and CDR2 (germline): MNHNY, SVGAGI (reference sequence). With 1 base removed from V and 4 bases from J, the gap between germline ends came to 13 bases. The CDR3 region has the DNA TGTGCCAGCAGTTACTTTTCCCCCGGAGGCACCGGGGAGCTGTTTTTT. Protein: CASSYFSPGGTGELFF.

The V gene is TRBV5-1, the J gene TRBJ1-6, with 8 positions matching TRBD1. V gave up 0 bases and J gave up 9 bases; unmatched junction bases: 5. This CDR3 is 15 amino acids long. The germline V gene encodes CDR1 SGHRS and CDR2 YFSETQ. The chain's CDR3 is CASSLGGQGGSPLHF. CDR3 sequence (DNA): TGCGCCAGCAGCTTGGGTGGACAGGGAGGTTCACCCCTCCACTTT.

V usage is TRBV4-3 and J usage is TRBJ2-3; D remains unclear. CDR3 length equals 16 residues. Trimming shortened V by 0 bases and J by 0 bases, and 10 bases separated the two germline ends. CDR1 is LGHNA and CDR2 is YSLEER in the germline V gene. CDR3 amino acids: CASSQDLMSSTDTQYF. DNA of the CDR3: TGCGCCAGCAGCCAAGATCTAATGTCTAGCACAGATACGCAGTATTTT.

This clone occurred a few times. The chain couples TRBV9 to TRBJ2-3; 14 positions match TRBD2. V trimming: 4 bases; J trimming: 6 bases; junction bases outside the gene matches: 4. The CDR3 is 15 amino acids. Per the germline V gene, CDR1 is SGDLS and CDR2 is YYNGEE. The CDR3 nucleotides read TGTGCCAGCAGCCCCGGACTAGCGGGAGGTGATACGCAGTATTTT. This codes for CASSPGLAGGDTQYF. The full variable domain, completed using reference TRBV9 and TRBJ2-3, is DSGVTQTPKHLITATGQRVTLRCSPRSGDLSVYWYQQSLDQGLQFLIQYYNGEERAKGNILERFSAQQFPDLHSELNLSSLELGDSALYFCASSPGLAGGDTQYFGPGTRLTVL.